This TCR beta chain was retrieved from a study of cytomegalovirus exposure and HLA in healthy donors. 13 Jbeta primers and 60 Vbeta primers were used for the PCR. TCRdb's table, derived via immunoSEQ multiplex PCR, lists solely in-frame clones and lacks some. This table has roughly 120,000 clones, 80% appearing once. CDR3 length: 14 amino acids. Looked up from germline, CDR1 is KGHSH and CDR2 is LQKENI. V gave up 2 bases and J gave up 0 bases, with 4 bases separating them. V usage is TRBV18 and J usage is TRBJ2-2; D gene unclear. Sequencing input: PBMCs. The receptor was isolated from a man over 45 in good health and CMV-seronegative. This CDR3 is CASSPGPNTGELFF. The CDR3 DNA reads as TGTGCCAGCTCACCAGGCCCGAACACCGGGGAGCTGTTTTTT.